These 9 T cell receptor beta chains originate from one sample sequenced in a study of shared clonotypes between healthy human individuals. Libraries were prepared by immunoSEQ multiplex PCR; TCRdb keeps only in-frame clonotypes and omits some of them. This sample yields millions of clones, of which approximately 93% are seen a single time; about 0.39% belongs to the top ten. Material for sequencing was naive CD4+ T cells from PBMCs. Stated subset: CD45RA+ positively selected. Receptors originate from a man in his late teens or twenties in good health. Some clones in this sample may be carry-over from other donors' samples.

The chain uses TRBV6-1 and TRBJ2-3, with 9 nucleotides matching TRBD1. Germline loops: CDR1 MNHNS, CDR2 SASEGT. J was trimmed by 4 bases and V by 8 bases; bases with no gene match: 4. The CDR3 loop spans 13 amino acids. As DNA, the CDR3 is TGTGCCAGCCTCAGACAGGGGGCAGATACGCAGTATTTT. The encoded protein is CASLRQGADTQYF.

The CDR3 sequence is CASIGGPLLDSAFF. Here the CDR3 DNA reads TGTGCCAGCATCGGTGGTCCGCTCCTGGACTCGGCTTTCTTT. V usage is TRBV28 and J usage is TRBJ1-1; no definite D call. The germline CDR1 and CDR2 sequences are MDHEN and SYDVKM. The CDR3 is 14 residues long. The V end lost 7 bases, the J end lost 11 bases, and 23 bases lay between the germline ends.

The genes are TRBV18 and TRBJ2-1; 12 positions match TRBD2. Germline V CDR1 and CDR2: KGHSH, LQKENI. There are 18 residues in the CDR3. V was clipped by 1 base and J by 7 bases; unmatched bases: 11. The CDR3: CASSPHGGLAGLGNEQFF. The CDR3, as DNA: TGTGCCAGCTCACCACACGGGGGACTAGCGGGTTTAGGAAATGAGCAGTTCTTC.

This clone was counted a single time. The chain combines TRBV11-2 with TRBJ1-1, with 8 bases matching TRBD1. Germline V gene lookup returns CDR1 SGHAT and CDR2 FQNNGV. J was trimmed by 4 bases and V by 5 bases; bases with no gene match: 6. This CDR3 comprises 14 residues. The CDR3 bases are TGTGCCAGCAGCCCTACAGGGGGAGTCACTGAAGCTTTCTTT. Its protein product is CASSPTGGVTEAFF.

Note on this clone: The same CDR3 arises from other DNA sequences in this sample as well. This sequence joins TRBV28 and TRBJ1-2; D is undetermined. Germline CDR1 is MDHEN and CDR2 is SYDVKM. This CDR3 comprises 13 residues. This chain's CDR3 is CATITPENYGYTF. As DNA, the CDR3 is TGTGCTACAATAACTCCCGAAAACTATGGCTACACCTTC.

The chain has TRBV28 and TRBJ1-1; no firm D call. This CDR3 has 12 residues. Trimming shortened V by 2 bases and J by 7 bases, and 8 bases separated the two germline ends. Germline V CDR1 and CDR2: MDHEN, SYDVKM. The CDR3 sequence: CASSLTIGEAFF. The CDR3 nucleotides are TGTGCCAGCAGTTTAACGATCGGTGAAGCTTTCTTT. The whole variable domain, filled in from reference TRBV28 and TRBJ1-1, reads DVKVTQSSRYLVKRTGEKVFLECVQDMDHENMFWYRQDPGLGLRLIYFSYDVKMKEKGDIPEGYSVSREKKERFSLILESASTNQTSMYLCASSLTIGEAFFGQGTRLTVV.

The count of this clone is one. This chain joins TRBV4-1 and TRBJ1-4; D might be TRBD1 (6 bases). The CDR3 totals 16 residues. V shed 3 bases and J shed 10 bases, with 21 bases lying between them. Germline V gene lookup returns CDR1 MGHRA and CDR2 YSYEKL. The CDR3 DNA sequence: TGCGCCAGCAGCCACCATAGGGGCAGGGGAGAGGGAAAACTGTTTTTT. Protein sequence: CASSHHRGRGEGKLFF.

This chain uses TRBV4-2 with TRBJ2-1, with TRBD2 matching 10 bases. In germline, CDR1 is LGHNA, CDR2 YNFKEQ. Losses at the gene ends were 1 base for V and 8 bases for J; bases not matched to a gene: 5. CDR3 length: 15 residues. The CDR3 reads CASSQVVAGGYEQFF. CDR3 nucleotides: TGTGCCAGCAGCCAAGTGGTAGCGGGGGGCTATGAGCAGTTCTTC.

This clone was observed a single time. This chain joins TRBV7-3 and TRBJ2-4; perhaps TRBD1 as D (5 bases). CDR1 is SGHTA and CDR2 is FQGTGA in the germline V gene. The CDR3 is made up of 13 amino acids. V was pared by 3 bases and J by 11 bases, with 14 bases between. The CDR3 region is CASSFDGGAVQYF. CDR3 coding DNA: TGTGCCAGCAGCTTCGACGGTGGGGCTGTTCAGTACTTC.